Here is one TCR beta chain with its context. The antigen is not known. The authors amplified TCR beta CDR3 regions from RNA transcripts. RT-PCR with HTBI primers came first, then second-round multiplex PCR. Using its own MiXCR run on the multiplex PCR reads, TCRdb lists one record per CDR3 protein. This sample has 200,000 to 250,000 distinct CDR3 sequences, with 45% found just once. Germline V lookup: CDR1 SNHLY, CDR2 FYNNEI. The length of the CDR3 is 16 residues. The germline V and J ends were trimmed by 6 bases and 6 bases, with 18 bases remaining between them. Additional autoimmune diseases, uncontrolled infections, pregnancy or lactation disqualified patients. An approximately 9.4 ml volume of fresh peripheral blood provided the PBMCs. This entry is derived from a study of Graves' ophthalmopathy and Graves' hyperthyroidism. Whole-study results and caveats: The model forecast ophthalmopathy progression, reaching roughly 71% sensitivity and 72% to 80% specificity. Discriminating ophthalmopathy from stable hyperthyroidism, a 13-signature model attained a sensitivity of 85% to 90% and a specificity of about 81%.

This sequence joins TRBV2 and TRBJ1-6; no clear D gene. The receptor comes from an adult man with Graves' ophthalmopathy. Specimen: peripheral blood. The DNA of the CDR3 is TGTGCCAGCAGAAGGCTAGATGGGCGACGTAATTCACCCCTCCACTTT. Translating it yields CASRRLDGRRNSPLHF.